A single sample gave rise to the 5 T cell receptor beta chains below, sequenced in a study of coeliac disease. General observations from the study: Lower clonality than controls marked TRB and TRG repertoires from active celiac intraepithelial and lamina propria samples.

Using immunoSEQ multiplex PCR, the repertoire was profiled, and TCRdb retains in-frame clones only, with some absent. The data show about 4,200 clones, about three quarters seen once. These receptors have no known antigen. Sequences were obtained from intraepithelial lymphocytes from the gut. These receptor sequences come from a woman between 18 and 29 years old with active celiac disease.

The rearrangement links TRBV7-9 to TRBJ2-3; the match to TRBD2 covers 8 bases. CDR1 and CDR2 from the germline V gene are SEHNR and FQNEAQ (reference sequence). V lost 4 bases and J lost 2; bases outside the gene matches: 8. The CDR3 is 16 residues long. In DNA, the CDR3 is TGTGCCAGCAGCTCAACCTTAGCGGGGCACACAGATACGCAGTATTTT. Translation: CASSSTLAGHTDTQYF.

The chain has TRBV10-3 and TRBJ2-6, with D perhaps TRBD2 (5 bases). The CDR3 runs 18 residues. V lost 10 bases and J lost 0, with 22 bases in between. Germline V gene lookup returns CDR1 ENHRY and CDR2 SYGVKD. In nucleotides, the CDR3 is TGTGCCACAAAAACTACTCCGCGGGCGAGCTCTGGGGCCAACGTCCTGACTTTC. Amino acids: CATKTTPRASSGANVLTF.

The chain uses TRBV7-2 and TRBJ1-4; tentative D call: TRBD1 (5 bases). The CDR3 runs to 12 residues. The V and J ends lost 7 bases and 4 bases respectively, with 7 bases between them. The germline gives CDR1 SGHTA, CDR2 FQGNSA. In DNA, the CDR3 is TGTGCCAGCAAAGGGGTTAATGAAAAACTGTTTTTT. Its protein is CASKGVNEKLFF.

This chain connects TRBV6-6 to TRBJ2-2; 9 bases match TRBD2. Germline-derived CDR1 and CDR2 are MNHNY and SVGAGI (reference sequence). The V segment lost 7 bases and the J segment 10 bases; nucleotides outside the gene matches: 10. This CDR3 region has 14 residues. CDR3 in amino acids: CASIKAGGGSELFF. The DNA of the CDR3 is TGTGCCAGCATAAAAGCGGGGGGAGGGTCGGAGCTGTTTTTT.

This clone was seen a single time. The chain carries TRBV18 and TRBJ1-4; maybe TRBD1 (5 bases). Germline loops: CDR1 KGHSH, CDR2 LQKENI. This CDR3 is 14 amino acids long. The V and J ends lost 2 bases and 6 bases respectively, with 10 bases between them. CDR3 sequence reads: CASSPIGGYEKLFF. The CDR3 DNA reads as TGTGCCAGCTCACCAATCGGGGGTTATGAAAAACTGTTTTTT.